Below are 23 T cell receptor beta chains sequenced from a single sample in a study of vaccination effects on CD4 cells after COVID-19. These receptors lack a known antigen. TCRdb's table, derived via immunoSEQ multiplex PCR, lists solely in-frame clones and lacks some. The sample holds under 40,000 clones, around 78% seen once. Antigen-specific CD4+ T cells were expanded with viral peptide pools in the ViraFEST assay before sequencing. Investigators separated out CD4+ T cells once around nine days of culture had passed. Prior SARS-CoV-2 infection was absent in the vaccine recipients, as shown by negative nucleocapsid antibodies. Sequenced material: CD4+ T cells from PBMCs cultured with HCoV-OC43 spike peptides, taken before COVID-19 vaccination. Subset described: HCoV-OC43 spike overlapping peptide pool stimulation. All receptors derive from a human donor who received a COVID-19 vaccine.

The chain uses TRBV11-3 and TRBJ2-7; possibly TRBD2 for D (6 bases). V was clipped by 7 bases and J by 2 bases, with 15 bases between them. This CDR3 has 14 amino acids. In germline, CDR1 is SGHNT, CDR2 YENEEA. Written as DNA, the CDR3 is TGTGCCAGCATCAAACGGAGGGCTCCCTACGAGCAGTACTTC. This sequence encodes CASIKRRAPYEQYF.

Written as DNA, the CDR3 is TGCGCCAGCAGCATCGGACAGGGGTCGGAGACCCAGTACTTC. Translated, it gives CASSIGQGSETQYF. The chain links TRBV5-1 to TRBJ2-5, with 9 bases fitting TRBD1. This CDR3 contains 14 residues. The V and J ends lost 4 bases and 5 bases, in that order; junction bases with no gene match: 6. Germline values: CDR1 SGHRS, CDR2 YFSETQ.

The V gene is TRBV28, the J gene TRBJ1-2, with no clear D. Germline V gene sequence: CDR1 MDHEN, CDR2 SYDVKM. The CDR3 spans 13 residues. Trimming removed 2 bases at V and 5 bases at J, with 9 bases between. The CDR3 sequence is CASSLGTTYGYTF. CDR3 nucleotides: TGTGCCAGCAGTTTAGGTACGACGTATGGCTACACCTTC.

This rearrangement joins TRBV2 to TRBJ2-5; TRBD2 matches 7 bases. The CDR3 has 13 amino acids. Trimming cost V 4 bases and J 5 bases; bases outside gene matches: 4. CDR1 SNHLY and CDR2 FYNNEI come from the germline V gene. CDR3 nucleotides: TGTGCCAGCAGTGGCCTAGCGGCGGAGACCCAGTACTTC. It encodes CASSGLAAETQYF.

The chain uses TRBV10-3 and TRBJ2-3; 10 positions match TRBD2. Looked up from germline, CDR1 is ENHRY and CDR2 is SYGVKD. The length of the CDR3 is 13 residues. Unmatched junction bases numbered 1, after V lost 6 bases and J lost 4 bases. The CDR3: CAIRSGRADTQYF. The CDR3 coding sequence is TGTGCCATCAGGAGCGGGAGGGCAGATACGCAGTATTTT.

The chain carries TRBV19 and TRBJ2-7, with no clear D. Trimming removed 4 bases from V and 0 bases from J, with 13 bases in between. Per the germline V gene, CDR1 is LNHDA and CDR2 is SQIVND (reference sequence). The CDR3 has 15 residues. CDR3 region: CASSKGGQHSYEQYF. The CDR3 DNA follows: TGTGCCAGTAGTAAGGGCGGTCAGCACTCCTACGAGCAGTACTTC.

The rearrangement joins TRBV7-2 to TRBJ2-5; the D is unclear. V was pared by 5 bases and J by 2 bases, with 15 bases between. Germline V lookup: CDR1 SGHTA, CDR2 FQGNSA. The CDR3 sequence is 15 residues long. CDR3 coding DNA: TGTGCCAGCAGCCCTCAGGCCCTTTTACAAGAGACCCAGTACTTC. Translated, it gives CASSPQALLQETQYF.

The rearrangement joins TRBV12-3 or TRBV12-4 to TRBJ2-5, with TRBD2 as a possible D gene (6 bases). The V end was cut by 8 bases, the J end by 4 bases, with 11 bases between. The CDR3 runs to 12 residues. The CDR3 loop is CASVRDRETQYF. The CDR3 DNA follows: TGTGCCAGCGTGCGGGACCGAGAGACCCAGTACTTC.

The chain combines TRBV19 with TRBJ1-2; a possible D gene is TRBD1 (6 bases). The CDR3 runs to 13 residues. Germline lookup yields CDR1 LNHDA and CDR2 SQIVND (reference sequence). V was cut by 3 bases and J by 8 bases, with 13 bases left in between. CDR3 in DNA: TGTGCCAGTAGTATGGGGACAACCTTAGGCTACACCTTC. Translated: CASSMGTTLGYTF.

V gene TRBV7-9 combines with J gene TRBJ2-1, with no clear D. CDR3 size: 13 residues. Trimming shortened V by 2 bases and J by 5 bases, and 7 bases separated the two germline ends. From germline, CDR1 is SEHNR and CDR2 FQNEAQ (reference sequence). The DNA of the CDR3 is TGTGCCAGCAGCTTATGGCAGAACAATGAGCAGTTCTTC. This gives the protein CASSLWQNNEQFF. Together with reference TRBV7-9 and TRBJ2-1, the CDR3 gives the full variable domain: DTGVSQNPRHKITKRGQNVTFRCDPISEHNRLYWYRQTLGQGPEFLTYFQNEAQLEKSRLLSDRFSAERPKGSFSTLEIQRTEQGDSAMYLCASSLWQNNEQFFGPGTRLTVL.

The V call is TRBV6-2 or TRBV6-3, the J call TRBJ1-2; D may be TRBD1 (5 bases). The V gene's germline CDR1 is MNHEY and CDR2 SVGEGT. V was trimmed by 2 bases and J by 5 bases, leaving 21 bases between them. The CDR3 loop spans 17 amino acids. The CDR3 region has the DNA TGTGCCAGCAGTTACGTCGGCAGGGTCCTCCTCGAATATGGCTACACCTTC. It codes for CASSYVGRVLLEYGYTF.

The chain has TRBV4-2 and TRBJ2-7, with D perhaps TRBD2 (6 bases). The V gene's germline CDR1 is LGHNA and CDR2 YNFKEQ. The CDR3 contains 16 residues. V was pared by 0 bases and J by 0 bases, with 12 bases between. In DNA form, the CDR3 reads TGTGCCAGCAGCCAAGATAAGGGACTGAGCTCCTACGAGCAGTACTTC. It is translated as CASSQDKGLSSYEQYF.

The rearrangement joins TRBV27 to TRBJ1-5, with a tentative D call TRBD1 (6 bases). V was trimmed by 2 bases and J by 4 bases, leaving 15 bases between them. CDR3 length equals 16 residues. Germline CDR1 reads MNHEY; CDR2 reads SMNVEV (reference sequence). As DNA, the CDR3 is TGTGCCAGCAGTTTAGAGGAGGGGGTTCATAATCAGCCCCAGCATTTT. This translates into CASSLEEGVHNQPQHF.

This clone has a single count. The genes are TRBV27 and TRBJ1-5; tentative D call: TRBD1 (5 bases). Trimming took off 2 bases at V and 2 bases at J, with 10 bases between the two ends. This CDR3 is 15 amino acids long. The germline CDR1 and CDR2 sequences are MNHEY and SMNVEV (reference sequence). CDR3 nucleotides: TGTGCCAGCAGTTTAGGGGCAGCTGGCAATCAGCCCCAGCATTTT. Encoded protein: CASSLGAAGNQPQHF.

The chain has TRBV7-2 and TRBJ1-2, with TRBD1 matching over 8 bases. With V trimmed by 5 bases and J by 7 bases, 12 bases remained unmatched. CDR3 length: 15 residues. Germline V gene sequence: CDR1 SGHTA, CDR2 FQGNSA. CDR3 protein: CASSHPHTGGVGYTF. In nucleotides, the CDR3 is TGTGCCAGCAGCCACCCCCATACAGGGGGGGTTGGCTACACCTTC.

V usage is TRBV4-2 and J usage is TRBJ2-1; no clear D. The CDR3 is made up of 15 amino acids. Germline CDR1 and CDR2: LGHNA and YNFKEQ. V dropped 4 bases and J dropped 0 bases, with 10 bases sitting between them. CDR3 loop: CASSPARSSYNEQFF. The CDR3 nucleotides read TGTGCCAGCAGCCCCGCGAGGAGCTCCTACAATGAGCAGTTCTTC.

This clone was counted a few times. The V call is TRBV12-3 or TRBV12-4, the J call TRBJ1-1; a weak D match, TRBD1 (6 bases). V lost 7 bases and J lost 3, with 12 bases in between. This CDR3 has 13 residues. CDR3 in amino acids: CASTSTGHTEAFF. CDR3 bases: TGTGCCAGCACCTCAACAGGGCACACTGAAGCTTTCTTT.

The chain couples TRBV6-1 to TRBJ2-7; maybe TRBD1 (5 bases). The CDR3 runs to 14 residues. Germline V gives CDR1 MNHNS, CDR2 SASEGT. V lost 3 bases to trimming and J lost 6 bases, with 15 bases between them. CDR3 loop: CASSEGRVRGEQYF. In nucleotides, the CDR3 is TGTGCCAGCAGTGAGGGCAGGGTAAGGGGCGAGCAGTACTTC.

Only a few counts were recorded for this clone. The J gene is TRBJ1-6, the V gene TRBV6-1; D gene ambiguous. V shed 2 bases and J shed 10 bases, with 6 bases lying between them. This CDR3 contains 12 residues. From germline, CDR1 is MNHNS and CDR2 SASEGT. CDR3 sequence: CASSETESPLHF. The CDR3 DNA follows: TGTGCCAGCAGTGAAACGGAGTCACCCCTCCACTTT.

The gene calls are TRBV15 and TRBJ1-2; no clear D. The germline gives CDR1 LNHNV, CDR2 YYDKDF (reference sequence). The length of the CDR3 is 15 residues. V was cut by 1 base and J by 4 bases, with 13 bases left in between. CDR3 amino acids: CATSRVGETRYGYTF. The CDR3 DNA reads TGTGCCACCAGCAGAGTCGGCGAGACCCGCTATGGCTACACCTTC.

The chain uses TRBV5-1 and TRBJ2-5; 8 bases are a match to TRBD2. After removal of 3 bases from V and 2 bases from J, the junction contained 6 bases not matched to a gene. This CDR3 contains 15 residues. The germline CDR1 and CDR2 sequences are SGHRS and YFSETQ. The CDR3 sequence is CASSWATSGQETQYF. The CDR3 DNA follows: TGCGCCAGCAGCTGGGCCACTAGCGGACAAGAGACCCAGTACTTC.

V gene TRBV28 combines with J gene TRBJ2-3, with D unclear. Germline V gene lookup returns CDR1 MDHEN and CDR2 SYDVKM. The CDR3 spans 14 residues. Trimming took off 6 bases at V and 0 bases at J, with 10 bases between the two ends. In nucleotides, the CDR3 is TGTGCCAGCAGCTGGATACAAAGCACAGATACGCAGTATTTT. Its translation: CASSWIQSTDTQYF.

V usage is TRBV5-4 and J usage is TRBJ2-1; no reliable D call. The CDR3 covers 14 residues. Germline CDR1 reads SGHNT; CDR2 reads YYREEE (reference sequence). The ends were cut back, 3 bases at V and 3 bases at J, with 10 bases in the middle. CDR3 sequence reads: CASSSAALYNEQFF. The CDR3, as DNA: TGTGCCAGCAGCTCCGCGGCCCTCTACAATGAGCAGTTCTTC.